One and the same sample provided the 28 T cell receptor beta chains below, sequenced in a study of post-analysis software for immune sequencing data. Study-wide findings and caveats: Higher frequency in patients than in controls was seen for 5 or 6 TRBV segments, with TRBV5-6, TRBV5-1 and TRBV20-1 among them.

Prepared libraries of TCR beta cDNA carried unique molecular identifiers. TCRdb passed the PCR reads through MiXCR, listing each CDR3 protein once. The sample has some 190,000 distinct CDR3 sequences, 29% seen once. What these receptors recognize is not known. The sequenced sample was blood. The origin of the receptors is a girl younger than 18 with multiple sclerosis.

To note about this clonotype: Just one base apart from a much larger clone, this may be a read error. The CDR3 spells CASSTRWREGIYNEQFF. The CDR3 nucleotides are TGTGCCAGCAGTACGAGGTGGAGGGAGGGGATATACAATGAGCAGTTCTTC. V gene TRBV28 combines with J gene TRBJ2-1; TRBD2 matches at 7 bases. Germline V CDR1 and CDR2: MDHEN, SYDVKM. The length of the CDR3 is 17 residues. After removal of 5 bases from V and 4 bases from J, the junction contained 14 bases not matched to a gene.

This clonotype was detected a few times. Relative to the germline gene, one junction end is altered; a read error may explain this. The genes are TRBV27 and TRBJ1-2; no definite D call. The CDR3 spans 14 residues. The germline CDR1 and CDR2 sequences are MNHEY and SMNVEV (reference sequence). The CDR3 DNA is TGTGCCAGCAGTTTTGGTGACACTTACTATGACTACACCTTC. It specifies CASSFGDTYYDYTF.

V is TRBV6-1 and J is TRBJ1-5; D might be TRBD1 (5 bases). Germline lookup yields CDR1 MNHNS and CDR2 SASEGT. Trimming took off 6 bases at V and 0 bases at J, with 21 bases between the two ends. This CDR3 is 18 amino acids long. CDR3 sequence reads: CASRPRGVGGDSNQPQHF. The CDR3 DNA follows: TGTGCCAGCAGGCCTCGCGGGGTTGGGGGGGATAGCAATCAGCCCCAGCATTTT.

The J gene is TRBJ1-1, the V gene TRBV12-3 or TRBV12-4; 12 bases are shared with TRBD1. This CDR3 contains 18 residues. The junction had 14 bases not matched to a gene; V was cut back by 6 bases and J by 3 bases. CDR3 sequence reads: CASSYLTGTGGFHTEAFF. The CDR3 DNA sequence: TGTGCCAGCAGCTACCTTACCGGGACAGGGGGCTTCCACACTGAAGCTTTCTTT.

This clonotype appeared many times. The chain uses TRBV18 and TRBJ2-1, with unresolved D. The CDR3 extends over 15 amino acids. V lost 2 bases and J 0 bases, leaving 8 bases between the germline ends. Looked up from germline, CDR1 is KGHSH and CDR2 is LQKENI. The CDR3 DNA follows: TGTGCCAGCTCACCAGTAGGTAGCTCCTACAATGAGCAGTTCTTC. Its protein is CASSPVGSSYNEQFF. The whole variable domain, remainder taken from reference TRBV18 and TRBJ2-1, is NAGVMQNPRHLVRRRGQEARLRCSPMKGHSHVYWYRQLPEEGLKFMVYLQKENIIDESGMPKERFSAEFPKEGPSILRIQQVVRGDSAAYFCASSPVGSSYNEQFFGPGTRLTVL.

In DNA form, the CDR3 reads TGCGCCAGCAGCTTGGAGGGGGCAGGAGAGACTGAAGCTTTCTTT. This encodes CASSLEGAGETEAFF. The J gene is TRBJ1-1, the V gene TRBV5-1; TRBD1 matches at 7 bases. Per germline, CDR1 SGHRS and CDR2 YFSETQ. The junction had 7 bases not matched to a gene; V was cut back by 0 bases and J by 5 bases. The CDR3 covers 15 residues.

Ten or more counts support this clonotype. V usage is TRBV12-3 or TRBV12-4 and J usage is TRBJ2-7, with D possibly being TRBD1 (5 bases). V lost 5 bases and J lost 4, with 21 bases in between. The CDR3 extends over 16 amino acids. The CDR3 is CASSPLVSGQGYEQYF. CDR3 coding DNA: TGTGCCAGCAGTCCTTTGGTTTCGGGTCAGGGTTACGAGCAGTACTTC.

The genes are TRBV10-1 and TRBJ2-1; 8 bases fit TRBD2. The CDR3 sequence is 19 residues long. Germline V gene data show CDR1 as WNHNN and CDR2 as SYGVQD (reference sequence). J lost 0 bases, V lost 2 bases, and 12 bases had no gene match. The chain's CDR3 is CASSEPTGGESSSYNEQFF. CDR3 coding DNA: TGCGCCAGCAGTGAGCCAACCGGGGGGGAATCAAGCTCCTACAATGAGCAGTTCTTC.

The chain carries TRBV6-2 or TRBV6-3 and TRBJ2-1, with 11 nucleotides matching TRBD2. Germline V gene sequence: CDR1 MNHEY, CDR2 SVGEGT. The length of the CDR3 is 15 residues. The V segment lost 4 bases and the J segment 3 bases; nucleotides outside the gene matches: 2. The chain's CDR3 is CASSSGLAVYNEQFF. The CDR3 nucleotides read TGTGCCAGCAGTTCGGGACTAGCGGTCTACAATGAGCAGTTCTTC.

The chain uses TRBV5-1 and TRBJ2-5, with D unclear. Germline V lookup: CDR1 SGHRS, CDR2 YFSETQ. CDR3 length: 14 residues. Trimming cost V 3 bases and J 4 bases, with 13 bases left between them. The chain's CDR3 is CASSWPLISETQYF. The CDR3 DNA reads TGCGCCAGCAGCTGGCCCCTTATTTCAGAGACCCAGTACTTC.

With regard to this clonotype: Just one base apart from a much larger clone, this may be a read error. The chain recombines TRBV7-8 with TRBJ1-5; no definite D call. V dropped 7 bases and J dropped 2 bases, with 15 bases sitting between them. This CDR3 has 15 amino acids. Germline CDR1 and CDR2: SGHVS and FQNEAQ. For the CDR3, the DNA is TGTGCCAGCAACAGTTACAGACTAGGCAATCAGCCCCAGCATTTT. Its protein product is CASNSYRLGNQPQHF. The variable domain in full, completed from reference TRBV7-8 and TRBJ1-5, reads GAGVSQSPRYKVAKRGQDVALRCDPISGHVSLFWYQQALGQGPEFLTYFQNEAQLDKSGLPSDRFFAERPEGSVSTLKIQRTQQEDSAVYLCASNSYRLGNQPQHFGDGTRLSIL.

This clonotype has just a few counts. This may stem from a read error, because a much larger clone lies one nucleotide away. J is TRBJ2-5 and V is TRBV29-1; possibly TRBD1 or TRBD2 for D (5 bases each). In germline, CDR1 is SQVTM, CDR2 ANQGSEA. V was pared by 7 bases and J by 5 bases, with 23 bases between. CDR3 length equals 15 residues. The DNA for the CDR3 is TGCAGCGCGGTGGGGACGGCTGGGCCTTCTGAGACCCAGTACTTC. Its protein product is CSAVGTAGPSETQYF.

The CDR3 reads CASTPTGNYGYTF. CDR3 in DNA: TGTGCCAGCACCCCGACAGGGAACTATGGCTACACCTTC. J is TRBJ1-2 and V is TRBV6-1, with 7 bases fitting TRBD1. The CDR3 spans 13 residues. Germline V gene data show CDR1 as MNHNS and CDR2 as SASEGT. The J segment lost 2 bases and the V segment lost 7 bases, leaving 4 bases of the junction unmatched.

This clonotype appeared many times. J is TRBJ2-6 and V is TRBV5-6; no reliable D call. This CDR3 comprises 16 residues. The germline V and J ends were trimmed by 1 base and 0 bases, with 8 bases remaining between them. Germline CDR1 SGHDT, CDR2 YYEEEE. Here the CDR3 DNA reads TGTGCCAGCAGCTTGCGCCTCCGCTCTGGGGCCAACGTCCTGACTTTC. Amino acids: CASSLRLRSGANVLTF.

The table lists this clonotype with many counts. The rearrangement joins TRBV2 to TRBJ2-5; tentatively, D is TRBD1 (6 bases). Per germline, CDR1 SNHLY and CDR2 FYNNEI. This CDR3 is built from 15 residues. V lost 4 bases and J 3 bases, leaving 15 bases between the germline ends. The CDR3 DNA follows: TGTGCCAGCAGTGCGAGACAGGATTTAGAAGAGACCCAGTACTTC. Its translation: CASSARQDLEETQYF.

This clonotype was observed at least ten times. J is TRBJ2-1 and V is TRBV29-1, with unresolved D. The germline gives CDR1 SQVTM, CDR2 ANQGSEA. This CDR3 has 11 residues. CDR3 in DNA: TGCAAGGTGGGCTCGTACAATGAGCAGTTCTTC. It translates to CKVGSYNEQFF.

This clonotype was recorded a few times. The chain employs TRBV30 and TRBJ1-2, with 7 bases that match TRBD1. This CDR3 region has 12 residues. Germline trimming cut 4 bases from V and 8 bases from J; bases unmatched to any gene: 7. The V gene's germline CDR1 is GTSNPN and CDR2 SVGIG (reference sequence). CDR3 loop: CAWTGGGGGYTF. CDR3 nucleotides: TGTGCCTGGACCGGAGGGGGCGGCGGCTACACCTTC.

V and J are TRBV20-1 and TRBJ2-7; TRBD1 or TRBD2 may be the D gene (7 bases each). Germline V lookup: CDR1 DFQATT, CDR2 SNEGSKA (reference sequence). The CDR3 spans 14 residues. The V end was cut by 3 bases, the J end by 6 bases, with 18 bases between. The CDR3 here is CSASGQAGALEQYF. The CDR3 DNA is TGCAGTGCTAGTGGACAGGCGGGGGCTCTCGAGCAGTACTTC.

This chain connects TRBV10-2 to TRBJ2-1; 7 bases match TRBD2. This CDR3 spans 15 amino acids. The trim removed 5 bases at V and 7 bases at J, leaving 11 bases unmatched. Germline V gives CDR1 WSHSY, CDR2 SAAADI. CDR3: CASSSRENPRNEQFF. Here the CDR3 DNA reads TGCGCCAGCAGTTCGCGGGAGAATCCGCGAAATGAGCAGTTCTTC.

The table lists this clonotype with a few counts. The rearrangement joins TRBV5-1 to TRBJ2-6; D call uncertain. This CDR3 has 15 amino acids. The V gene lost 4 bases and the J gene lost 0 bases, with 8 bases spanning the gap. The germline V gene encodes CDR1 SGHRS and CDR2 YFSETQ. CDR3 DNA sequence: TGCGCCAGCAGCCTCCATGTCTCTGGGGCCAACGTCCTGACTTTC. Translating gives CASSLHVSGANVLTF.

This clonotype was seen repeatedly, ten times or more. CDR3 sequence (DNA): TGCGCCAGCAGCTTGGATCGGTCGGGGTCCGTCACAGATACGCAGTATTTT. It encodes CASSLDRSGSVTDTQYF. The V gene is TRBV5-1, the J gene TRBJ2-3, with a possible D match to TRBD2 (5 bases). The ends were cut back, 0 bases at V and 2 bases at J, with 16 bases in the middle. Per the germline V gene, CDR1 is SGHRS and CDR2 is YFSETQ. The CDR3 loop spans 17 amino acids.

Regarding this clonotype: With a much larger clone just one base away, this may be a read error. This chain joins TRBV21-1 and TRBJ2-1; TRBD2, as called in the table, went unchecked against the DNA. TRBV21-1 is a pseudogene locus. This CDR3 has 17 residues. CDR3 region: CANSPSGPAGSYNEQFF. CDR3 coding DNA: TGTGCCAACAGCCCATCAGGCCCAGCGGGCTCCTACAATGAGCAGTTCTTC.

This clonotype has more than one count but fewer than ten. The CDR3 nucleotides are TGTGCCAGCAGTGAATTGGGTCAGTACGAGCAGTACTTC. As protein: CASSELGQYEQYF. V and J are TRBV25-1 and TRBJ2-7; D gene uncertain. Trimming took 1 base from V and 4 from J, leaving 8 bases between them. The germline gives CDR1 MGHDK, CDR2 SYGVNS. The CDR3 covers 13 residues.

This clonotype was found many times. This chain uses TRBV20-1 with TRBJ1-5; perhaps TRBD1 as D (6 bases). From germline, CDR1 is DFQATT and CDR2 SNEGSKA (reference sequence). Between the trimmed V and J ends, which lost 6 bases and 6 bases, there was a span of 15 bases. The CDR3 runs to 13 residues. The CDR3 bases are TGCAGTGCAACCCCCAGGGGCGGTCAGCCCCAGCATTTT. Encoded protein: CSATPRGGQPQHF.

This clonotype was seen a few times. The chain is built from TRBV2 and TRBJ1-2, with 9 positions matching TRBD1. The CDR3 is 14 amino acids. The V segment lost 7 bases and the J segment 5 bases; nucleotides outside the gene matches: 8. The germline V gene has CDR1 SNHLY and CDR2 FYNNEI. CDR3 nucleotides: TGTGCCAGCAACCCACCTGGGACAGGGTATGGCTACACCTTC. This gives the protein CASNPPGTGYGYTF.

This chain connects TRBV4-2 to TRBJ1-4; a weak D match, TRBD1 (5 bases). The CDR3 contains 17 residues. The germline V gene has CDR1 LGHNA and CDR2 YNFKEQ. Between the trimmed V and J ends, which lost 0 bases and 8 bases, there was a span of 19 bases. In DNA, the CDR3 is TGTGCCAGCAGCCAAGATGGGGAAGGGGCGCCTGGAGAAAAACTGTTTTTT. This gives the protein CASSQDGEGAPGEKLFF.

The rearrangement joins TRBV20-1 to TRBJ1-5; D unresolved. Germline V gene sequence: CDR1 DFQATT, CDR2 SNEGSKA (reference sequence). Trimming shortened V by 4 bases and J by 5 bases, and 15 bases separated the two germline ends. The CDR3 spans 14 residues. The CDR3: CSAIRSAEDQPQHF. DNA for the CDR3: TGCAGTGCTATCAGATCGGCAGAAGATCAGCCCCAGCATTTT.

The CDR3: CSAPRQGARANEKLFF. For the CDR3, the DNA is TGCAGTGCTCCGCGACAGGGGGCTAGAGCTAATGAAAAACTGTTTTTT. The chain is built from TRBV20-1 and TRBJ1-4; 10 bases agree with TRBD1. V was pared by 5 bases and J by 3 bases, with 9 bases of the junction left unmatched. The CDR3 totals 16 residues. The germline V gene encodes CDR1 DFQATT and CDR2 SNEGSKA (reference sequence).